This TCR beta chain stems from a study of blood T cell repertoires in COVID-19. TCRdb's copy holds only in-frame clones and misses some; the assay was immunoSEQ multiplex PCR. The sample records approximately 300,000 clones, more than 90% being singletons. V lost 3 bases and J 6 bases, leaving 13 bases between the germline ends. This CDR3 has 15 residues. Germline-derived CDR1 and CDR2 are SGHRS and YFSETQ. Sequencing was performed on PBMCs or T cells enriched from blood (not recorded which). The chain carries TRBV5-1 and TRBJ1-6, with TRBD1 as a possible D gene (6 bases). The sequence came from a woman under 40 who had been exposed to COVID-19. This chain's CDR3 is CASSSRTAGNSPLHF. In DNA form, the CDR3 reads TGCGCCAGCAGCTCTAGGACAGCTGGTAATTCACCCCTCCACTTT. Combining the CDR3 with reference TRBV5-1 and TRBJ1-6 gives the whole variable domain KAGVTQTPRYLIKTRGQQVTLSCSPISGHRSVSWYQQTPGQGLQFLFEYFSETQRNKGNFPGRFSGRQFSNSRSEMNVSTLELGDSALYLCASSSRTAGNSPLHFGNGTRLTVT.